The present entry profiles one T cell receptor beta chain with its context. No cognate antigen has been identified for it. No quality values exist for individual bases; no much larger clone is one base distant. This sample stems from a study of Ad26.COV2.S vaccination and SARS-CoV-2 variants (dated by TCRdb to the early 2020s). At the level of the whole study: Donors in the vaccine arm were drawn from COV1001, a phase I-IIa trial of Ad26.COV2.S in healthy adults that was multicentre, randomized, double-blind and placebo-controlled. Ad26.COV2.S was given intramuscularly at 5x10^10 or 1x10^11 viral particles, as a single shot or as two shots 56 days apart. TCRbeta repertoire sequencing served as the tool for gauging how specific and how broad the SARS-CoV-2-reactive T cell receptors were following Ad26.COV2.S vaccination. A total of roughly 32 samples were included in the TCR-sequenced set, comprising some 20 Ad26.COV2.S vaccine recipients, 5 placebo recipients and 8 SARS-CoV-2 convalescent individuals. Trial participants were randomized into five groups of five: low-dose or high-dose Ad26.COV2.S given once or twice, or placebo on both occasions. Investigators remained blinded to trial group allocation during experiments and outcome assessment. Summary of the overall study and its limitations: The authors noted that the TCR breadth and depth analyses may have underestimated total T cell responses. Comparing responses between vaccine doses or regimens was not something the study was powered to do. Substantial breadth of spike-specific CD8+ and CD4+ T cell responses was reported after vaccination. Spike-specific TCR breadth was higher in Ad26.COV2.S recipients than in placebo recipients (P = 0.0014). Vaccine and placebo recipients had comparable non-spike TCR breadth, which fits with the vaccine containing only spike.

V is pared back by 10 bases and J by 4 bases, with 10 bases lying between the germline termini. Via the germline V gene, CDR1 is MNHEY and CDR2 SVGAGI. There are 11 amino acids in the CDR3, from cysteine to phenylalanine inclusive. Solely the CDR3 DNA is kept, with 33 bases framed from the first base. TCRbeta CDR3 regions were sequenced with the immunoSEQ Assay. After extraction, genomic DNA underwent amplification by bias-controlled multiplex PCR, followed by high-throughput sequencing. The original methods were these. To quantify the absolute abundance of every unique TCRbeta CDR3 region, sequences were collapsed and filtered. Usable DNA was measured by amplifying reference genes present in all nucleated cells, and TCRbeta template counts were normalized to that usable DNA to estimate T cell fraction. Repertoire TCRs were annotated as SARS-CoV-2-specific when V gene, CDR3 amino acid sequence and J gene were exactly matched to a known reactive TCR set. MIRA supplied the reference SARS-CoV-2 TCR set, which was filtered for enrichment in COVID-19-positive ImmuneCODE repertoires so that public or cross-reactive TCRs were removed. Based on the MIRA antigens, annotated TCRs were further analysed at the level of specific ORF or position within ORF. Breadth was defined as annotated unique rearrangements over total unique productive rearrangements; depth was the summed frequency of those rearrangements. Two-sided Wilcoxon rank-sum tests were applied when comparing TCR breadth between groups. TCRdb carries this immuneACCESS record with in-frame sequences only. Its versions omit some clonotypes, under half of them owing to an unresolved V gene in the studies checked, with the rest unexplained. V, J and clone size reflect that table, while D and trimming were determined from the DNA. The sample table lists about half a million clones, 80% to 90% of them with a count of one. Jointly, the top ten make up more than 1.5% of the sample.

The intended sense of this specimen's treatment or condition label: around 19 received Ad26.COV2.S at low or high dose, single or two shots; 5 received placebo; per-sample allocation not given. Repertoires of vaccine and placebo recipients were sequenced from samples collected on day 63 after the first injection. Between 29 July and 7 August 2020, Cohort 1b enrolled 25 adults aged 18-55 years at one site in Boston, USA. Ad26.COV2.S consisted of a replication-incompetent adenovirus type 26 vector by which a prefusion-stabilized SARS-CoV-2 spike protein from the original Wuhan strain was expressed. The sequencing used peripheral blood, collected in a trial of Ad26.COV2.S vaccine versus placebo. Recombination connected TRBV6-5 to TRBJ1-2; TRBD1 might be the D gene, on 5 matching bases. The clonotype was recovered from a person aged 18-60 years who received the Ad26.COV2.S COVID-19 vaccine or a placebo. The DNA is TGTGCCATACAGGTACCCTATGGCTACACCTTC. It encodes CAIQVPYGYTF.